The rows below give T cell receptor beta chains drawn from one sample of a study of CD8 T cells in ankylosing spondylitis. TCRdb passed the 5' RACE reads through MiXCR, listing each CDR3 protein once. The table lists 350,000 or so distinct CDR3 sequences, 14% to 15% of them singletons. Sequenced sample: blood, either unsorted or a sorted T cell fraction (not recorded which). These receptors originate from a male donor with ankylosing spondylitis or in good health (not recorded which). Each CDR3 is given with its conserved first and last residue. A D gene is named only where the DNA matches it firmly. Clone size appears in some rows only: once, few, many, or a class for an expanded clone.

D,size,V,J,CDR3,DNA
NA,NA,TRBV15,TRBJ2-7,CATSRGEGWGPSYEQYF,TGTGCCACCAGCAGAGGTGAAGGGTGGGGCCCCTCCTACGAGCAGTACTTC
NA,NA,TRBV12-3/TRBV12-4,TRBJ1-5,CASTRGARNQPQHF,TGTGCCAGCACTAGGGGGGCCCGCAATCAGCCCCAGCATTTT
TRBD2,NA,TRBV28,TRBJ2-3,CASKAGGTDTQYF,TGTGCCAGCAAGGCGGGGGGCACAGATACGCAGTATTTT
TRBD1,NA,TRBV7-9,TRBJ1-6,CASSLGEGQGNSPLHF,TGTGCCAGCAGCTTAGGCGAGGGACAGGGGAATTCACCCCTCCACTTT
TRBD1,NA,TRBV20-1,TRBJ1-2,CSAGSGTALGYTF,TGCAGTGCTGGATCCGGGACAGCTCTCGGCTACACCTTC
NA,NA,TRBV20-1,TRBJ2-2,CSALEGGGGELFF,TGCAGTGCCCTGGAGGGGGGCGGCGGGGAGCTGTTTTTT
NA,NA,TRBV28,TRBJ2-3,CASSFRRDFSTDTQYF,TGTGCCAGCAGTTTCAGGCGGGATTTTAGCACAGATACGCAGTATTTT
TRBD2,few,TRBV12-3/TRBV12-4,TRBJ2-3,CASSPLRSSGRSTDTQYF,TGTGCCAGCAGTCCGCTCCGTTCTAGCGGGAGGTCGACAGATACGCAGTATTTT
NA,many,TRBV20-1,TRBJ2-3,CSARALGLTDTQYF,TGCAGTGCTAGGGCACTAGGGCTCACAGATACGCAGTATTTT
NA,few,TRBV6-1,TRBJ1-1,CASSEVGGTEAFF,TGTGCCAGCAGTGAAGTAGGAGGCACTGAAGCTTTCTTT
TRBD1,few,TRBV5-1,TRBJ2-2,CASSFRDRGNGELFF,TGCGCCAGCAGCTTCCGGGACAGGGGGAACGGGGAGCTGTTTTTT
TRBD2,few,TRBV5-1,TRBJ2-5,CASSRLAGGSETQYF,TGCGCCAGCAGCAGGCTAGCGGGAGGGTCAGAGACCCAGTACTTC
TRBD2,few,TRBV5-1,TRBJ2-1,CASSFTGLAGPSSYNEQFF,TGCGCCAGCAGCTTTACGGGACTAGCGGGACCGAGCTCCTACAATGAGCAGTTCTTC
TRBD1,many,TRBV12-3/TRBV12-4,TRBJ2-7,CASSKLGFGTVSYEQYF,TGTGCCAGCAGTAAGTTAGGGTTCGGGACAGTTTCCTACGAGCAGTACTTC
TRBD2,few,TRBV25-1,TRBJ2-7,CASSESPQRGPAYEQYF,TGTGCCAGCAGTGAATCTCCCCAGCGGGGGCCTGCCTACGAGCAGTACTTC
NA,many,TRBV3-1,TRBJ2-4,CASSQREAKNIQYF,TGTGCCAGCAGCCAGAGGGAGGCCAAAAACATTCAGTACTTC
TRBD1,few,TRBV4-2,TRBJ2-1,CASSYSSGTGNNEQFF,TGTGCCAGCAGCTATTCTTCGGGGACAGGGAATAATGAGCAGTTCTTC
NA,NA,TRBV11-3,TRBJ2-3,CASSLVTRRTDTQYF,TGTGCCAGCAGCTTAGTTACGCGCCGCACAGATACGCAGTATTTT
NA,NA,TRBV27,TRBJ2-1,CASSRGSERSYNEQFF,TGTGCCAGCAGTAGAGGTAGCGAGCGGTCCTACAATGAGCAGTTCTTC
NA,NA,TRBV7-9,TRBJ1-1,CASSLEWVNTEAFF,TGTGCCAGCAGCTTAGAGTGGGTGAACACTGAAGCTTTCTTT
NA,many,TRBV7-8,TRBJ2-3,CASRFKGTDTQYF,TGTGCCAGCAGGTTCAAGGGTACGGATACGCAGTATTTT
NA,NA,TRBV6-5,TRBJ2-3,CASSFPGSNTQYF,TGTGCCAGCAGTTTTCCCGGCTCAAATACGCAGTATTTT
NA,NA,TRBV7-2,TRBJ1-2,CASSLARDAYGYTF,TGTGCCAGCAGCTTAGCGCGGGACGCCTATGGCTACACCTTC
NA,few,TRBV20-1,TRBJ2-7,CSASSREEQYF,TGCAGTGCTAGCTCACGGGAAGAGCAGTACTTC
TRBD2,few,TRBV20-1,TRBJ2-1,CSNRVSGRVDEQFF,TGCAGTAACAGGGTTAGCGGGAGGGTTGATGAGCAGTTCTTC
TRBD2,NA,TRBV7-9,TRBJ2-7,CASGDTDREGYEQYF,TGTGCCAGCGGAGACACCGACCGGGAGGGTTACGAGCAGTACTTC
NA,few,TRBV9,TRBJ1-2,CASSVEGLANYGYTF,TGTGCCAGCAGCGTAGAGGGGTTAGCTAACTATGGCTACACCTTC
NA,few,TRBV5-1,TRBJ2-6,CASTPGPGANVLTF,TGCGCCAGCACCCCGGGACCTGGGGCCAACGTCCTGACTTTC
TRBD2,many,TRBV5-1,TRBJ2-1,CASSPQTSDPSYNEQFF,TGCGCCAGCAGCCCCCAGACTAGCGACCCCTCCTACAATGAGCAGTTCTTC